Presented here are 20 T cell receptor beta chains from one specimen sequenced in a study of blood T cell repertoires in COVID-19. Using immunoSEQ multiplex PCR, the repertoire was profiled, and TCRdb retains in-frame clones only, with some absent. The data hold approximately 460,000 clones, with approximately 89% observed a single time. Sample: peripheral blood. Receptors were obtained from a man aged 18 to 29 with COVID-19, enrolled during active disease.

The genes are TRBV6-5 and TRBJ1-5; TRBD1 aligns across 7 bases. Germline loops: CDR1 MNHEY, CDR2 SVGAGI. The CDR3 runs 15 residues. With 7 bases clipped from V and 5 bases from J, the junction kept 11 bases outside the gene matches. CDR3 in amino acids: CASTPRQGVYQPQHF. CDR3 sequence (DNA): TGTGCCAGCACCCCTCGGCAGGGGGTATATCAGCCCCAGCATTTT.

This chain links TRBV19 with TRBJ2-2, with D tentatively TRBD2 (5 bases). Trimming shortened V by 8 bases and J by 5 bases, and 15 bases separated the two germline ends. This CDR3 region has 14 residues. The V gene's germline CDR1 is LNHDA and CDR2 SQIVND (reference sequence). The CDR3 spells CASDSGGGTGELFF. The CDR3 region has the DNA TGTGCCAGTGATTCTGGCGGCGGGACCGGGGAGCTGTTTTTT. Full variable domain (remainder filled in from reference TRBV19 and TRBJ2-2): DGGITQSPKYLFRKEGQNVTLSCEQNLNHDAMYWYRQDPGQGLRLIYYSQIVNDFQKGDIAEGYSVSREKKESFPLTVTSAQKNPTAFYLCASDSGGGTGELFFGEGSRLTVL.

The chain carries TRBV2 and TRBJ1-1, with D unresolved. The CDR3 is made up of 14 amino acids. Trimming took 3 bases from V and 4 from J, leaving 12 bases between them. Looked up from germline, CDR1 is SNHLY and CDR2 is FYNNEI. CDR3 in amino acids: CASSELEGPTEAFF. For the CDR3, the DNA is TGTGCCAGCAGTGAGCTGGAGGGTCCCACTGAAGCTTTCTTT.

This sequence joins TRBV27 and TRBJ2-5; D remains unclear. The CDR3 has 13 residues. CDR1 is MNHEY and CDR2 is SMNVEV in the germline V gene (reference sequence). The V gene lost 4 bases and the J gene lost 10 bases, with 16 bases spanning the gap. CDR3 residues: CASSYGPNGDQYF. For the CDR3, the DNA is TGTGCCAGCAGTTATGGGCCGAATGGCGACCAGTACTTC.

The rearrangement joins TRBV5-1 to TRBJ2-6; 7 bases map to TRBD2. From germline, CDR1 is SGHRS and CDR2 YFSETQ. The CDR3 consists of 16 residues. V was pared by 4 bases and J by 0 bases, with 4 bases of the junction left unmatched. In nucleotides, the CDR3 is TGCGCCAGCAGCAGGGGAGGGAGCTCTGGGGCCAACGTCCTGACTTTC. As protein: CASSRGGSSGANVLTF. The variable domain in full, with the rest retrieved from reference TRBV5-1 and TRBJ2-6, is KAGVTQTPRYLIKTRGQQVTLSCSPISGHRSVSWYQQTPGQGLQFLFEYFSETQRNKGNFPGRFSGRQFSNSRSEMNVSTLELGDSALYLCASSRGGSSGANVLTFGAGSRLTVL.

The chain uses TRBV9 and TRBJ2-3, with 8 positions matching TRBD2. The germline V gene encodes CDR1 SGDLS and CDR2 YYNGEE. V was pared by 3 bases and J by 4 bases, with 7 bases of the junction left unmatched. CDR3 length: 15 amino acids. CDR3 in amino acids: CASSGSGRKADTQYF. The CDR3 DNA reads TGTGCCAGCAGCGGAAGCGGGAGAAAGGCAGATACGCAGTATTTT.

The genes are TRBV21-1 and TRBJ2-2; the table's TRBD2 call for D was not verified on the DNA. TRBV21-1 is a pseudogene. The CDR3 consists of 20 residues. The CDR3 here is CASSKGDIFGDSQNTGELFF. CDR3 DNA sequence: TGTGCCAGCAGCAAAGGTGATATCTTTGGAGACTCCCAGAACACCGGGGAGCTGTTTTTT.

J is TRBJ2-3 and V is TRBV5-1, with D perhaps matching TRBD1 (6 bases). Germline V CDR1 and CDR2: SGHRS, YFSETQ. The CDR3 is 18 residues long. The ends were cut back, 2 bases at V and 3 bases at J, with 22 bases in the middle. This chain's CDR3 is CASSLSSLGWQGTDTQYF. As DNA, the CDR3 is TGCGCCAGCAGCTTATCTTCCCTGGGTTGGCAGGGGACAGATACGCAGTATTTT. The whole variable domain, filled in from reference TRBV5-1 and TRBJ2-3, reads KAGVTQTPRYLIKTRGQQVTLSCSPISGHRSVSWYQQTPGQGLQFLFEYFSETQRNKGNFPGRFSGRQFSNSRSEMNVSTLELGDSALYLCASSLSSLGWQGTDTQYFGPGTRLTVL.

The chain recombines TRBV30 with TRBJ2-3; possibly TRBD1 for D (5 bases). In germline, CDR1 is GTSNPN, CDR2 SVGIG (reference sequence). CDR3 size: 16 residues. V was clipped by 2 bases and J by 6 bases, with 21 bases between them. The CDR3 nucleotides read TGTGCCTGGAGTCCCCCCTCTCGGGTTCACAGGGATACGCAGTATTTT. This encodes CAWSPPSRVHRDTQYF.

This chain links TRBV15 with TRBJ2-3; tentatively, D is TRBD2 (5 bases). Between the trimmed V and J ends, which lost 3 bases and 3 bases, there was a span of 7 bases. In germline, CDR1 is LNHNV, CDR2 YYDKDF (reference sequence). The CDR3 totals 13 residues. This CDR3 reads CATSSPGTDTQYF. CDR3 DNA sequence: TGTGCCACCAGCAGTCCGGGGACAGATACGCAGTATTTT. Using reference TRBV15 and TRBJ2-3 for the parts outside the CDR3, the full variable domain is DAMVIQNPRYQVTQFGKPVTLSCSQTLNHNVMYWYQQKSSQAPKLLFHYYDKDFNNEADTPDNFQSRRPNTSFCFLDIRSPGLGDTAMYLCATSSPGTDTQYFGPGTRLTVL.

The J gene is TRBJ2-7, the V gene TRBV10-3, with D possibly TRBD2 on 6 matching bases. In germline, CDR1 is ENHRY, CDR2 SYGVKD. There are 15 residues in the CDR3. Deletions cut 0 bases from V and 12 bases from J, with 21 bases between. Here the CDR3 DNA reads TGTGCCATCAGTGAGTCGGGCGGCGGGACGCCTCGACCGTACTTC. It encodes CAISESGGGTPRPYF.

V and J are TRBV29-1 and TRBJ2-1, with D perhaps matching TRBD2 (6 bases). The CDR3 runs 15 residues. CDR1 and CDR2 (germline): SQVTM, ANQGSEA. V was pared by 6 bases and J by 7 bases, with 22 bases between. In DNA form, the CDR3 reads TGCAGCGTGACACCCTTAGGCGGGGCAGGGAATGAGCAGTTCTTC. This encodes CSVTPLGGAGNEQFF.

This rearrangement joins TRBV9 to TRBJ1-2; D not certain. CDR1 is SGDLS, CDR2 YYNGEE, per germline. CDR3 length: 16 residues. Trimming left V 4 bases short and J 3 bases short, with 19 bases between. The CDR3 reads CASSPQPAGAYYGYTF. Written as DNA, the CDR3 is TGTGCCAGCAGCCCGCAACCCGCAGGTGCATACTATGGCTACACCTTC.

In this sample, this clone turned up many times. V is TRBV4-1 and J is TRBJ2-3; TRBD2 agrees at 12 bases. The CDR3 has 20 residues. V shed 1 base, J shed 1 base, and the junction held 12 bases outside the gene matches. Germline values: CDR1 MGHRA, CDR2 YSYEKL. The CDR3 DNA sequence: TGCGCCAGCAGCCAAGCGAGACTAGCGGGAGCAGTAGGTGGCACAGATACGCAGTATTTT. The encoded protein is CASSQARLAGAVGGTDTQYF.

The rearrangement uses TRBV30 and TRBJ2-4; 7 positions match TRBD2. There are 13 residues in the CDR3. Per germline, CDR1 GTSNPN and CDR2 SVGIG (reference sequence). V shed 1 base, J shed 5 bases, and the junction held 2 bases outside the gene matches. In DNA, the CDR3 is TGTGCCTGGAGTGGGACTAGACAAAACATTCAGTACTTC. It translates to CAWSGTRQNIQYF.

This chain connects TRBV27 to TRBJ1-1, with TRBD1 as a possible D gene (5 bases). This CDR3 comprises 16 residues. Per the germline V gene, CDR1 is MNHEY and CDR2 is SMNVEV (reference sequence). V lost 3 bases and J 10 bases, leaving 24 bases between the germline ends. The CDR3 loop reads CASSLLETGPYRVAFF. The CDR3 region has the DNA TGTGCCAGCAGTTTGCTTGAAACAGGACCGTACCGGGTAGCTTTCTTT.

Here the CDR3 reads CASSLMSEQFF. The CDR3 region has the DNA TGTGCCAGCAGCTTGATGAGTGAGCAGTTCTTC. This chain joins TRBV5-8 and TRBJ2-1; D remains ambiguous. The CDR3 extends over 11 amino acids. Germline V lookup: CDR1 SGHTS, CDR2 YDEGEE. V lost 1 base, J lost 9 bases, and 5 bases lay in between.

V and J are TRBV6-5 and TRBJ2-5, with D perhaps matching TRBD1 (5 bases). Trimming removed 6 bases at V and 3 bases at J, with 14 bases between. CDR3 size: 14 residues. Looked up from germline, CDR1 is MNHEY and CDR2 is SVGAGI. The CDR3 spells CASSTPQGKETQYF. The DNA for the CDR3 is TGTGCCAGCAGCACCCCCCAGGGAAAAGAGACCCAGTACTTC.

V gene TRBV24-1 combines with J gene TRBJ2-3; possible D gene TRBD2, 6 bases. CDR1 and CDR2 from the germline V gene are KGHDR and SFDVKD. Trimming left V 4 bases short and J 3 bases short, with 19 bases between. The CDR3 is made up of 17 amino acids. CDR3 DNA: TGTGCCACCAGTGACCCGCTCGGGGGTCAAGTTACAGATACGCAGTATTTT. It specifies CATSDPLGGQVTDTQYF.

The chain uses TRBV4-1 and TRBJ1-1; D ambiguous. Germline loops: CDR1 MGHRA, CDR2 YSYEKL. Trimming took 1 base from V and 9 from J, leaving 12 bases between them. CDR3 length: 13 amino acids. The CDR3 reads CASSQGTPNKAFF. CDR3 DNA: TGCGCCAGCAGCCAAGGTACACCCAACAAAGCTTTCTTT.